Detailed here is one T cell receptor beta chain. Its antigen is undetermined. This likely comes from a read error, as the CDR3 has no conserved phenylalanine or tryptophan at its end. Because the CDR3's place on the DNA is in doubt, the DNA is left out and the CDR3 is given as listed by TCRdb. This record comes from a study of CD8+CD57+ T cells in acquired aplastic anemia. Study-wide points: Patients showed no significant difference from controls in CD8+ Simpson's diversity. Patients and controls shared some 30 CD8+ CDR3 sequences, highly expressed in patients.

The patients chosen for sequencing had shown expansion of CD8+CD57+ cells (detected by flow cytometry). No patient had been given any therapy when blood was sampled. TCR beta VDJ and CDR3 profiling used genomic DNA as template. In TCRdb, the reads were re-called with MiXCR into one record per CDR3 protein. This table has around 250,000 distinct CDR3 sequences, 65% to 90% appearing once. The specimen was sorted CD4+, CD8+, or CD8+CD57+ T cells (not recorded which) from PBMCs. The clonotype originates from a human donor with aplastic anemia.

The CDR3 protein is CVSGAGATDQYYV. The genes are TRBV7-9 and TRBJ2-3; the listed D gene, TRBD1, was not tested against the DNA. From its first to its last residue, the CDR3 has 13 amino acids. Germline CDR1 SEHNR, CDR2 FQNEAQ (reference sequence).